These 5 T cell receptor beta chains were sequenced from one sample in a study of cytomegalovirus exposure and HLA in healthy donors. Primers included in the PCR were 60 Vbeta and 13 Jbeta primers. Clones were sequenced by immunoSEQ multiplex PCR, and TCRdb holds only the in-frame ones, with some missing. The table includes more than 90,000 clones, roughly 78% detected once. Material: PBMCs. The receptor set was obtained from a woman in her sixties in good health and CMV-seronegative.

V and J are TRBV19 and TRBJ2-1; 12 nucleotides align to TRBD2. Looked up from germline, CDR1 is LNHDA and CDR2 is SQIVND (reference sequence). J lost 5 bases, V lost 5 bases, and 10 bases had no gene match. This CDR3 comprises 17 residues. CDR3 nucleotide sequence: TGTGCCAGTAGTTTCCGAAGACTAGCGGGAGTACACAATGAGCAGTTCTTC. Translated, it gives CASSFRRLAGVHNEQFF. The full variable domain, rest sourced from reference TRBV19 and TRBJ2-1, is DGGITQSPKYLFRKEGQNVTLSCEQNLNHDAMYWYRQDPGQGLRLIYYSQIVNDFQKGDIAEGYSVSREKKESFPLTVTSAQKNPTAFYLCASSFRRLAGVHNEQFFGPGTRLTVL.

This clone was found a few times. The chain recombines TRBV9 with TRBJ2-1; possible D gene TRBD2, 6 bases. V was pared by 0 bases and J by 9 bases, with 16 bases between. The CDR3 is made up of 15 amino acids. CDR1 and CDR2 from the germline V gene are SGDLS and YYNGEE. CDR3 residues: CASSVESGEAREQFF. Here the CDR3 DNA reads TGTGCCAGCAGCGTAGAATCGGGAGAGGCTCGTGAGCAGTTCTTC.

This clone came up once. The gene calls are TRBV27 and TRBJ2-7; TRBD2 matches 8 bases. There are 14 residues in the CDR3. With 3 bases clipped from V and 5 bases from J, the junction kept 6 bases outside the gene matches. CDR1 and CDR2 from the germline V gene are MNHEY and SMNVEV (reference sequence). The CDR3 coding sequence is TGTGCCAGCAGTTTCTCAGCGGGAGTTAACGAGCAGTACTTC. Its protein product is CASSFSAGVNEQYF.

The chain combines TRBV6-5 with TRBJ2-1; TRBD1 agrees at 7 bases. The J segment lost 0 bases and the V segment lost 10 bases, leaving 9 bases of the junction unmatched. The CDR3 is 15 amino acids. Germline lookup yields CDR1 MNHEY and CDR2 SVGAGI. The DNA of the CDR3 is TGTGCCACCTCCAGAGGGGGCAGCTCCTACAATGAGCAGTTCTTC. Its protein product is CATSRGGSSYNEQFF.

The V and J genes are TRBV5-6 and TRBJ2-1, with D uncertain. Looked up from germline, CDR1 is SGHDT and CDR2 is YYEEEE. The CDR3 has 11 amino acids. Trimming removed 0 bases at V and 12 bases at J, with 7 bases between. The CDR3 DNA is TGTGCCAGCAGCTTGGGAGTAGTGCAGTTCTTC. It translates to CASSLGVVQFF.